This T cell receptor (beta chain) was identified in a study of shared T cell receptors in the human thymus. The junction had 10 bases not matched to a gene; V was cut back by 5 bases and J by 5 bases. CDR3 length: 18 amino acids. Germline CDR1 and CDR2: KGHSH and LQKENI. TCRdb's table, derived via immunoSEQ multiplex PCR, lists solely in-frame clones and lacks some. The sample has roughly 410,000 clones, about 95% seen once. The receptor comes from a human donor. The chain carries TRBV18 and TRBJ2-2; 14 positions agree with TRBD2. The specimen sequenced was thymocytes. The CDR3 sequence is CASSFIPGLAGDTGELFF. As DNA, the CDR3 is TGTGCCAGCTCATTTATCCCGGGACTAGCGGGAGATACCGGGGAGCTGTTTTTT.